This T cell receptor (beta chain) was sequenced for a study of graft-versus-host responses after intestinal transplantation. This CDR3 region has 16 residues. CDR1 and CDR2 (germline): LGHNA, YNFKEQ. With 4 bases clipped from V and 2 bases from J, the junction kept 4 bases outside the gene matches. Produced via immunoSEQ multiplex PCR; TCRdb's table is partial and in-frame only. The data contain fewer than 65,000 clones, roughly 90% of them singletons. With regard to this clone: Antigen unknown.

The sequence was collected from a human donor who was the organ donor for an intestinal transplant. The specimen comprised unstimulated CD4+ T cells sorted from spleen or lymph node cells, sampled before transplant. The rearrangement links TRBV4-2 to TRBJ2-3; 12 nucleotides line up with TRBD2. The DNA of the CDR3 is TGTGCCAGCAGCCCTGGACTAGCGGGGCTCACAGATACGCAGTATTTT. This sequence encodes CASSPGLAGLTDTQYF.